These T cell receptor beta chains were read from a single sample in a study of T-cell reconstitution after alpha-beta-depleted transplantation in children. TCRdb analysed the PCR reads with MiXCR anew, one entry per CDR3 protein. The sample holds 700,000 to 950,000 distinct CDR3 sequences, roughly 15% seen once. The sequencing here drew on PBMCs, mostly from graft donor cells, taken 360 days after TCRalphabeta/CD19-depleted stem cell transplant. The receptors derive from a male patient between 5 and 17 years old who had a stem cell transplant for acute lymphoblastic leukemia, so the T cells may come from the graft donor. Both conserved end residues are trimmed from each CDR3.

j_call	v_call	cdr3_length	cdr3_aa
TRBJ2-7	TRBV10-3	12	AITGTKSSYEQY
TRBJ2-1	TRBV11-2	10	ASSLEGLEQF
TRBJ2-4	TRBV15	13	ATSRDRDRGNIQY
TRBJ2-3	TRBV5-1	16	ASSLALRQRFGTDTQY
TRBJ2-1	TRBV12-3/TRBV12-4	12	ASSLSGGRPREF
TRBJ2-1	TRBV12-3/TRBV12-4	16	AICPWTGTFFTYNEQF
TRBJ2-5	TRBV29-1	12	SAAGQGRVETQY
TRBJ1-5	TRBV20-1	9	SADDWMGQH
TRBJ2-1	TRBV5-1	12	ATKLDRGKNEQF
TRBJ1-1	TRBV7-9	14	ASSLAGGTGNTEAF
TRBJ2-1	TRBV5-4	10	ASSLTGWQQF
TRBJ2-7	TRBV5-1	12	ASSSSGTYDEQY
TRBJ2-4	TRBV12-3/TRBV12-4	11	ASRGLSKNIQY
TRBJ1-2	TRBV12-3/TRBV12-4	13	ASSFAYSSQGGYT
TRBJ2-5	TRBV7-3	14	ASSRGWRRTEETQY
TRBJ2-1	TRBV5-5	13	ASSLATGIYNEQF
TRBJ2-1	TRBV30	11	ASRGMGPNEQF
TRBJ2-7	TRBV24-1	14	ATSDNGQGKAYEQY
TRBJ2-7	TRBV6-1	10	ASYTGTYEQY
TRBJ2-7	TRBV9	13	ASSVEGRETYEQY
TRBJ2-7	TRBV4-1	11	ASSQDWAREQY
TRBJ1-4	TRBV11-2	13	ASSLLGLLNEKLF
TRBJ2-1	TRBV19	12	ASSIPSDYNEQF
TRBJ2-3	TRBV3-1	17	ACSQVLAGGVVSTDTQY
TRBJ1-1	TRBV12-3/TRBV12-4	12	ASSTAHRRFEAF
TRBJ1-2	TRBV5-1	15	ASSLGIRDRPSYGYT
TRBJ2-1	TRBV10-3	13	ATGGRTSGYNEQF
TRBJ2-1	TRBV9	11	ASSVLQGNEQF
TRBJ2-5	TRBV7-9	10	ASSLVSVGQY
TRBJ1-1	TRBV25-1	13	ASSLRGGMNTEAF
TRBJ1-4	TRBV7-9	14	ASSLEPGATNEKLF
TRBJ2-7	TRBV5-4	13	ASSLVGTDNYEQY
TRBJ2-7	TRBV4-1	13	ASSQRTRTSYEQY
TRBJ1-5	TRBV4-1	14	ASSPEGGRDDQPQH
TRBJ2-1	TRBV12-3/TRBV12-4	11	ASGLVTYNEQF
TRBJ1-2	TRBV29-1	11	SVPGQGHGGYT
TRBJ1-5	TRBV12-3/TRBV12-4	11	ASSPLGGQPQH
TRBJ2-5	TRBV20-1	11	SALASPAETQY
TRBJ2-1	TRBV20-1	13	SARDYTSGTNEQS
TRBJ2-6	TRBV4-2	16	ASSQFGSGASGANVLT
TRBJ1-5	TRBV5-1	14	ASSGSRDRGNIPQH
TRBJ2-3	TRBV25-1	14	ASSEYEGGGTDTQY
TRBJ2-7	TRBV2	12	ASKGTGGSYEQY
TRBJ1-1	TRBV7-9	13	ASSSQGARSTEAF
TRBJ2-2	TRBV24-1	12	ATSDLHRVGELF
TRBJ2-7	TRBV27	14	ASSLSGTGLTYEQY
TRBJ2-7	TRBV28	13	ASSLSSSVSYEQY
TRBJ2-2	TRBV5-6	13	ASSAGPVHTGELF
TRBJ2-5	TRBV14	13	ASSLMGGRVKTQY
TRBJ2-7	TRBV5-6	11	ASSAQGSSEQY
TRBJ1-1	TRBV20-1	15	SARDPTGEEMNTEAF
TRBJ2-7	TRBV6-4	11	TSRTQQGWEQY
TRBJ1-2	TRBV25-1	11	ASRGTVVYGYT
TRBJ2-5	TRBV4-2	13	ASSSRVAGIETQY